The subject of this entry is one T cell receptor beta chain. Its antigen is currently unknown. Germline is not matched at one junction end, which may reflect a read error. This record comes from a study of post-analysis software for immune sequencing data. Study-wide points: TRBV5-6, TRBV5-1 and TRBV20-1 were among a few TRBV segments more frequent in patients than controls.

The CDR3 is 12 amino acids. Germline loops: CDR1 KGHSH, CDR2 LQKENI. cDNA libraries of TCR beta carried unique molecular identifiers. TCRdb used MiXCR to reprocess the PCR reads, holding one entry per CDR3 protein. The sample comprises roughly 570,000 distinct CDR3 sequences, roughly 34% of which are singletons, and under 7% rests with the top ten. This TCR derives from a girl aged 2 to 17 with multiple sclerosis. Sample: blood. V gene TRBV18 combines with J gene TRBJ2-2; D remains ambiguous. The CDR3 sequence is CASSPPVGQLFF. The DNA for the CDR3 is TGTGCCAGCTCACCACCCGTCGGGCAGCTGTTTTTT.